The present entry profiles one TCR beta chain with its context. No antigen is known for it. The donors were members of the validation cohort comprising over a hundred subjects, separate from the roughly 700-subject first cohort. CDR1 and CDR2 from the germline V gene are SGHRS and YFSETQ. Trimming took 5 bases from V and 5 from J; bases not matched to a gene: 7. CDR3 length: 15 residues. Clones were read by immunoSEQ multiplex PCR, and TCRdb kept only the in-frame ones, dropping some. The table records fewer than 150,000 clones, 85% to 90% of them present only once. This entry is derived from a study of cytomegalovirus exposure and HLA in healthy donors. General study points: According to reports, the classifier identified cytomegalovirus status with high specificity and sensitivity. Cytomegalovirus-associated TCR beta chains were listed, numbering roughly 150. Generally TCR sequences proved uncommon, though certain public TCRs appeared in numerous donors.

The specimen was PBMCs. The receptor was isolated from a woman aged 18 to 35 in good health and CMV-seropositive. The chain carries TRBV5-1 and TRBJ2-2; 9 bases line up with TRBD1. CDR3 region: CASSRTGGVTGELFF. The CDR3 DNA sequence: TGCGCCAGCAGTCGCACAGGGGGCGTTACCGGGGAGCTGTTTTTT.